One TCR beta chain is described in this entry. Excluded were patients with other autoimmune diseases, uncontrolled infections, pregnancy or lactation. It was from over 8.5 ml of fresh peripheral blood that the PBMCs came. This specimen belongs to a study of Graves' ophthalmopathy and Graves' hyperthyroidism. RNA served as the template for amplifying TCR beta CDR3 regions. First-round RT-PCR with HTBI primers preceded a second-round multiplex PCR. TCRdb ran MiXCR on the multiplex PCR reads and lists one entry per CDR3 protein. The repertoire holds around 600,000 distinct CDR3 sequences, with more than 40% as singletons. The CDR3 is 13 residues long. CDR1 ENHRY and CDR2 SYGVKD come from the germline V gene. V gave up 7 bases and J gave up 2 bases, with 9 bases separating them.

Material for sequencing was peripheral blood. The TCR was taken from an adult man with Graves' ophthalmopathy. The chain has TRBV10-3 and TRBJ1-5, with D maybe TRBD1 (6 bases). The CDR3 bases are TGTGCCATCACAGGGGAGGGCAATCAGCCCCAGCATTTT. Amino acid sequence: CAITGEGNQPQHF.